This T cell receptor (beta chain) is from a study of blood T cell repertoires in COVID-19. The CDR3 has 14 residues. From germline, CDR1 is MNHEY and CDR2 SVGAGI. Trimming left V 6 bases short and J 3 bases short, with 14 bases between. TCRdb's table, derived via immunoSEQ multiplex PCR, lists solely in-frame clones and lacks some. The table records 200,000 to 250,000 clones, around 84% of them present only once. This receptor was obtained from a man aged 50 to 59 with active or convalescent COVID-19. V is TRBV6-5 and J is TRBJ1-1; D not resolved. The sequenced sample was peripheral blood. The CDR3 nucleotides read TGTGCCAGCAGGAATAAGGTACGGGACACTGAAGCTTTCTTT. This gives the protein CASRNKVRDTEAFF.